A single T cell receptor beta chain is shown here with its context. Its cognate antigen has yet to be identified. No base quality information exists; no much larger clone differs at one position. The sample's time point label, in plain terms: patch test 1, 2 weeks after DPC sensitization. Explained via the paper, the treatment or condition label denotes: therapeutic diphenylcyclopropenone sensitization with weekly scalp DPC. Blood at each patch-test visit was drawn before the patch test was applied. Patients were eligible if aged 18 to 70, diagnosed with alopecia and judged suitable for DPC therapy, and pregnant patients were excluded. Total RNA was extracted from unfractionated whole blood collected in Tempus Blood RNA tubes. The data were taken from a study of human T cells and chemical hapten exposure listed by TCRdb under 2021. Turning to the overall study: For sensitization, 2% DPC in acetone was applied to a 2 cm by 2 cm area of upper inner arm skin. Patients additionally received weekly therapeutic DPC doses to the scalp throughout the approximately 22-week study period. Patch tests used Finn chambers with 0.01% DPC on the upper back, scored after 6 days by International Contact Dermatitis Research Group standards. Most of the patients in the cohort were female, and the cohort covered alopecia areata with under or over 50% scalp involvement, alopecia totalis and alopecia universalis. Libraries were pooled for sequencing, and per-sample TCR yields varied mainly because of small differences in library volumes within the pool. In alopecia patients, the study followed how the peripheral blood TCR repertoire changed in vivo over primary and secondary sensitization to diphenylcyclopropenone (DPC), a hapten. Blood was sampled from patients pre-sensitization (week 0) and at 2, 6 and about 24 weeks after DPC sensitization. For TCR sequencing, blood came from 25 to 35 alopecia patients at anywhere from one to four time points (pre-sensitization, 2, 6 and 24 weeks). Broad study findings and their caveats: After repeated subsampling, the strength of the expansion versus patch-test correlation and the threshold at which it became significant changed. Because all patients had alopecia, a presumed autoimmune disease, the immune response of the patients might differ from that of healthy individuals. The number of TCRs above 1 in 1000 frequency did not change with DPC sensitization; there was no evidence of global repertoire structure alterations. Expanded TCRs formed significantly more large CDR3 similarity clusters than pre-sensitization or healthy control sets, consistent with antigen-driven responses. Patch test score was positively correlated with the number of PT1 expanded TCRs, with significance at thresholds 8, 16 and 32 but not at 4.

Libraries were made using RACE. The sequencer listed for this sample is NextSeq 500. During library preparation, unique molecular identifiers were attached to individual cDNA molecules so that TCRs could be counted in a quantitative, reproducible way. Both TCR alpha and TCR beta chains were sequenced from each blood RNA sample. From the authors' description of their analysis: The median number of TCRs per sample was approximately 98,000, ranging from 23,224 to 690,600. The Decombinator software suite was used to annotate the V, J and CDR3 of the TCR reads. Every sample was subsampled to the same number of TCRs (28,000) for the PS versus PT1 abundance plots. Expanded TCRs were defined as absent before sensitization and observed at least eight times at the 2-week time point. The public reads were reanalyzed by TCRdb: fastp trimming at Q25, MiXCR alignment, in-frame beta chains only. A single entry per CDR3 protein holds the most common genes and DNA from its merged rows. The V and J calls here are based on TCRdb, not the publication. The sample yields 340,000 or so distinct CDR3 sequences; under 9% were counted once. Around 8.4% of the sample rests with the top ten.

Compared with germline, V lacks 3 bases and J lacks 4 bases; bases without a gene match: 3. The CDR3 has 14 amino acids, counting the end cysteine and phenylalanine. Only CDR3 DNA is held: 42 bases, read in frame from base 1. This sample comprised whole blood, obtained in connection with sensitization to the hapten diphenylcyclopropenone (DPC). In this chain, TRBV12-3 or TRBV12-4 is recombined with TRBJ2-1, and TRBD1 matches 7 of the central bases. The source of this sequence is a woman aged 18 to 35 with alopecia areata. Some clones in this sample may be carry-over from other donors' samples. This receptor has the CDR3 CASSFGRGYNEQFF. The DNA is as follows: TGTGCCAGCAGTTTTGGCAGGGGGTACAATGAGCAGTTCTTC.